The 18 T cell receptor beta chains below all came from one sample that was sequenced in a study of graft-versus-host responses after intestinal transplantation. Their target antigens are unknown. Measured with immunoSEQ multiplex PCR; TCRdb has only the in-frame clones, and not every one. The profile shows roughly 28,000 clones, roughly 82% of them singletons. Sequenced material: unstimulated CD4+ T cells sorted from spleen or lymph node cells, taken before intestinal transplant. These receptors came from a human donor who received an intestinal transplant.

This clone is a singleton in its sample. The chain uses TRBV5-1 and TRBJ2-7; TRBD2 is a possible D gene (6 bases). Germline V gene data show CDR1 as SGHRS and CDR2 as YFSETQ. This CDR3 has 15 amino acids. Trimming removed 4 bases from V and 5 bases from J, with 19 bases in between. CDR3 sequence: CASSPGQRRGDEQYF. The DNA of the CDR3 is TGCGCCAGCAGCCCCGGGCAGAGGCGGGGCGACGAGCAGTACTTC.

The rearrangement joins TRBV30 to TRBJ2-5; D not certain. CDR3 length: 12 residues. Germline V gene sequence: CDR1 GTSNPN, CDR2 SVGIG (reference sequence). Trimming cost V 0 bases and J 3 bases, with 5 bases left between them. The CDR3 DNA follows: TGTGCCTGGAGTGTCACTGAAGAGACCCAGTACTTC. This gives the protein CAWSVTEETQYF.

The chain recombines TRBV9 with TRBJ2-2; TRBD1 or TRBD2 may be the D gene (5 bases each). This CDR3 comprises 18 residues. V was pared by 0 bases and J by 3 bases, with 18 bases between. Germline V gives CDR1 SGDLS, CDR2 YYNGEE. CDR3 sequence: CASSVGGPTRGHTGELFF. The CDR3 DNA reads as TGTGCCAGCAGCGTAGGGGGACCCACCAGAGGGCACACCGGGGAGCTGTTTTTT.

The genes are TRBV2 and TRBJ1-2, with D hard to call. The length of the CDR3 is 13 residues. Trimming shortened V by 6 bases and J by 0 bases, and 8 bases separated the two germline ends. CDR1 SNHLY and CDR2 FYNNEI come from the germline V gene. CDR3 residues: CASSLIANYGYTF. The CDR3 DNA is TGTGCCAGCAGCTTGATTGCTAACTATGGCTACACCTTC.

The chain carries TRBV9 and TRBJ2-2; D possibly corresponds to TRBD1 (5 bases). The length of the CDR3 is 14 residues. The germline gives CDR1 SGDLS, CDR2 YYNGEE. With 0 bases removed from V and 3 bases from J, the gap between germline ends came to 6 bases. The DNA for the CDR3 is TGTGCCAGCAGCGTAGCGACAGACACCGGGGAGCTGTTTTTT. Translated, it gives CASSVATDTGELFF.

The J gene is TRBJ1-2, the V gene TRBV6-5, with 7 bases aligning to TRBD1. Germline CDR1 MNHEY, CDR2 SVGAGI. The CDR3 spans 13 residues. V lost 5 bases and J lost 4; bases outside the gene matches: 4. DNA for the CDR3: TGTGCCAGCAGTGACAGGGTGTCCTATGGCTACACCTTC. It codes for CASSDRVSYGYTF.

This rearrangement joins TRBV7-9 to TRBJ2-1; D is possibly TRBD1 (6 bases). Germline CDR1 SEHNR, CDR2 FQNEAQ (reference sequence). Between the trimmed V and J ends, which lost 0 bases and 3 bases, there was a span of 15 bases. This CDR3 is 17 amino acids long. In nucleotides, the CDR3 is TGTGCCAGCAGCTTAGCGAAGCAGGGGATACACTACAATGAGCAGTTCTTC. Its protein is CASSLAKQGIHYNEQFF.

The rearrangement links TRBV9 to TRBJ2-1, with 11 positions matching TRBD1. CDR1 and CDR2 (germline): SGDLS, YYNGEE. The CDR3 loop spans 15 amino acids. V dropped 3 bases and J dropped 9; count of bases not matched to a gene: 8. The CDR3 loop reads CASSDRTGGEGEQFF. CDR3 DNA sequence: TGTGCCAGCAGCGACCGGACAGGGGGCGAGGGTGAGCAGTTCTTC. The variable domain in full, completed from reference TRBV9 and TRBJ2-1, reads DSGVTQTPKHLITATGQRVTLRCSPRSGDLSVYWYQQSLDQGLQFLIQYYNGEERAKGNILERFSAQQFPDLHSELNLSSLELGDSALYFCASSDRTGGEGEQFFGPGTRLTVL.

The chain employs TRBV5-4 and TRBJ2-3; 8 bases map to TRBD2. V was pared by 0 bases and J by 2 bases, with 2 bases of the junction left unmatched. The CDR3 is made up of 15 amino acids. The germline V gene has CDR1 SGHNT and CDR2 YYREEE (reference sequence). The CDR3 coding sequence is TGTGCCAGCAGCTTGGGGACTAGCTTCACAGATACGCAGTATTTT. It translates to CASSLGTSFTDTQYF.

This clone was seen only a few times. The rearrangement uses TRBV2 and TRBJ2-2; the match to TRBD1 covers 11 bases. The trim removed 7 bases at V and 4 bases at J, leaving 8 bases unmatched. The CDR3 consists of 16 residues. The germline V gene encodes CDR1 SNHLY and CDR2 FYNNEI. The CDR3 reads CASTGQGQGGTGELFF. The CDR3 DNA follows: TGTGCCAGCACCGGTCAGGGACAGGGGGGCACCGGGGAGCTGTTTTTT.

This chain connects TRBV20-1 to TRBJ1-5; D is unclear. The length of the CDR3 is 11 residues. Trimming took off 0 bases at V and 8 bases at J, with 5 bases between the two ends. Germline V gives CDR1 DFQATT, CDR2 SNEGSKA (reference sequence). CDR3 region: CSAREGEPQHF. DNA for the CDR3: TGCAGTGCTAGAGAGGGTGAGCCCCAGCATTTT.

The chain combines TRBV11-2 with TRBJ1-1, with D tentatively TRBD1 (5 bases). The CDR3 is 13 residues long. Germline-derived CDR1 and CDR2 are SGHAT and FQNNGV. V was cut by 3 bases and J by 6 bases, with 11 bases left in between. Here the CDR3 DNA reads TGTGCCAGCAGCTTGGAGGTGGGGGCTGAAGCTTTCTTT. It codes for CASSLEVGAEAFF.

This clone showed up just a few times. V gene TRBV5-1 combines with J gene TRBJ2-1, with D perhaps TRBD1 (5 bases). V was shortened by 7 bases and J by 2 bases, with 13 bases between the two germline ends. The CDR3 covers 14 residues. CDR1 is SGHRS, CDR2 YFSETQ, per germline. In nucleotides, the CDR3 is TGCGCCAGCTCCAGGGAATACCCCTACAATGAGCAGTTCTTC. Its protein is CASSREYPYNEQFF.

The chain is built from TRBV28 and TRBJ2-2; TRBD2 might be the D (5 bases). Deletions cut 2 bases from V and 3 bases from J, with 13 bases between. The CDR3 length is 16 residues. CDR1 MDHEN and CDR2 SYDVKM come from the germline V gene. The CDR3 region is CASSLPLAPYTGELFF. The CDR3 bases are TGTGCCAGCAGTTTACCTCTAGCCCCCTACACCGGGGAGCTGTTTTTT.

The chain joins TRBV28 to TRBJ2-5, with D unresolved. The CDR3 runs 11 residues. Germline CDR1 MDHEN, CDR2 SYDVKM. Trimming shortened V by 3 bases and J by 5 bases, and 4 bases separated the two germline ends. CDR3 in DNA: TGTGCCAGCAGTTTGCTGGAGACCCAGTACTTC. Protein sequence: CASSLLETQYF.

This clone is a singleton in its sample. The DNA for the CDR3 is TGTGCCAGCACCGACTACATCAGGGGGGATACGCAGTATTTT. It encodes CASTDYIRGDTQYF. This sequence joins TRBV11-1 and TRBJ2-3, with 7 bases fitting TRBD1. V lost 7 bases, J lost 6 bases, and 10 bases stayed unmatched. This CDR3 region has 14 residues. The V gene's germline CDR1 is SGHAT and CDR2 FQDESV (reference sequence).

In its sample, this clone was seen a few times. The chain joins TRBV10-2 to TRBJ1-5; D not resolved. The germline V gene has CDR1 WSHSY and CDR2 SAAADI. CDR3 length: 15 residues. The ends were cut back, 0 bases at V and 4 bases at J, with 10 bases in the middle. CDR3 DNA sequence: TGCGCCAGCAGTGAGTCTGCGGGAGGGAATCAGCCCCAGCATTTT. This translates into CASSESAGGNQPQHF.

V usage is TRBV6-5 and J usage is TRBJ2-1, with 12 bases that match TRBD2. This CDR3 spans 15 amino acids. Germline CDR1 and CDR2: MNHEY and SVGAGI. V lost 5 bases to trimming and J lost 5 bases; unmatched junction nucleotides: 4. As DNA, the CDR3 is TGTGCCAGCAGTCTACTAGCGGGAGGACACAATGAGCAGTTCTTC. Protein product: CASSLLAGGHNEQFF.